The rows below give T cell receptor beta chains drawn from one sample of a study of T-cell reconstitution after alpha-beta-depleted transplantation in children. TCRdb independently ran MiXCR on the PCR reads; one entry per CDR3 protein. This sample has some 830,000 distinct CDR3 sequences, with approximately 15% found just once. Here the sequenced sample was PBMCs, mostly from graft donor cells, taken 360 days after TCRalphabeta/CD19-depleted stem cell transplant. The receptors originated from a male patient aged 10-17 years who had a stem cell transplant for acute lymphoblastic leukemia, so the T cells may come from the graft donor. Each CDR3 is given with its conserved first and last residue. A D gene is named only where the DNA matches it firmly. The size field is filled for only some rows; it gives once, few, many or a size class.

>TRBV7-3|13|-|TRBJ2-3|-
CASRQTAVDTQYF
TGTGCCAGCAGGCAAACGGCTGTGGATACGCAGTATTTT
>TRBV11-2|12|-|TRBJ1-2|few
CASSFPNGGYTF
TGTGCCAGCAGCTTCCCGAATGGTGGCTACACCTTC
>TRBV5-1|14|-|TRBJ2-4|-
CASTPSGAKNIQYF
TGCGCCAGCACCCCGTCGGGAGCCAAAAACATTCAGTACTTC
>TRBV15|16|-|TRBJ2-2|few
CATSGYSYQRVGELFF
TGTGCCACCAGCGGTTACAGCTACCAGCGGGTGGGGGAGCTGTTTTTT
>TRBV12-3/TRBV12-4|13|-|TRBJ1-2|-
CASKGTANYGYTF
TGTGCCAGCAAGGGCACAGCTAACTATGGCTACACCTTC
>TRBV21-1|15|-|TRBJ2-7|few
CASSNPLAGGYEQYF
TGTGCCAGCAGCAACCCACTAGCGGGGGGCTACGAGCAGTACTTC
>TRBV27|14|TRBD1|TRBJ2-7|-
CASRPPGTVYEQYF
TGTGCCAGCAGGCCTCCCGGGACAGTCTACGAGCAGTACTTC
>TRBV29-1|11|TRBD2|TRBJ2-1|many
CSGTSGTEQFF
TGCAGCGGGACTAGCGGTACTGAGCAGTTCTTC
>TRBV4-1|14|-|TRBJ1-2|few
CASSQETESNGYTF
TGCGCCAGCAGCCAAGAGACGGAGTCTAATGGCTACACCTTC
>TRBV24-1|14|-|TRBJ1-1|-
CATSSGTMNTEAFF
TGTGCCACCAGTAGCGGCACGATGAACACTGAAGCTTTCTTT